The clone carrying this T cell receptor beta chain came up once. What it binds is unknown. This entry belongs to a study of T cell responses to AZD1222 COVID-19 vaccine. This CDR3 has 15 residues. Germline loops: CDR1 SGHRS, CDR2 YFSETQ. The V gene lost 5 bases and the J gene lost 0 bases, with 12 bases spanning the gap. Study outcomes and limitations: Among vaccine-associated CD4 TCRs, coverage spanned spike, with dominance at 160-218 and 743-854. Clonal diversity may have been underestimated in mostly white British donors. Of the AZD1222 recipients, only five or six were seropositive at baseline.

TCRdb keeps only in-frame clones here, not all; method: immunoSEQ multiplex PCR. The sample records about 140,000 clones, about 92% being singletons. This TCR derives from an adult who received the AZD1222 COVID-19 vaccine. This rearrangement joins TRBV5-1 to TRBJ1-5; no reliable D call. The sample in question was peripheral blood, obtained 28 days after the second AZD1222 dose. This CDR3 reads CASSFEPRSNQPQHF. The CDR3 DNA is TGCGCCAGCAGTTTCGAACCACGTAGCAATCAGCCCCAGCATTTT.